This TCR beta chain was captured by sequencing in a study of blood T cell repertoires in COVID-19 (TCRdb year 2020). Turning to the overall study: Samples covering the acute and convalescent phases of COVID-19 were provided by collaborators in the United States, Italy and Spain. The repertoires were released in a freely available public database meant as a resource for research on the immune response to SARS-CoV-2. The material from the prospective study consisted of cDNA or gDNA derived from T cells, B-cell-depleted T cells, or PBMCs. The samples were drawn from the first 160 participants of the ongoing ImmuneRACE study and from some 1,300 subjects provided by 6 global collaborators. Where HLA class I and class II types were available, the types were taken from metadata supplied by the sample provider, not from assay-based typing. The dataset comprised deeply sampled blood TCRbeta repertoires from subjects exposed to, actively infected with, or recovered from COVID-19. Nearly every sample came with metadata listing a de-identified subject ID, COVID-19 status, age in years and sex. Broader findings and caveats from the paper: The amount of clinical and demographic metadata varied by source and participant and was provided uncurated.

Collaborating institutions collected whole blood in K2EDTA tubes following their own protocols. Collaborator samples were shipped for TCRbeta analysis as frozen whole blood, isolated PBMCs, or DNA extracted from either sample type. About this clone: Its antigen remains undetermined. Base qualities are not recorded, but no much larger clone differs from it by a single base.

The immunoSEQ Assay, a bias-controlled multiplex PCR, was used to amplify TCRbeta CDR3 regions from genomic DNA. In the source study's methods: The number of nucleated cells in each sample was estimated from the amplification of reference gene primers within the assay. To quantify the absolute abundance of each unique TCRbeta CDR3 rearrangement, sequence reads were collapsed and filtered. For each sample, productive Simpson clonality was calculated as the square root of Simpson's diversity index across productive rearrangements. Entries here come from immuneACCESS through TCRdb and include only in-frame sequences with V and J called. Some clones fail to appear in such tables; in the studies checked, an unresolved V gene covers under half of the shortfall, and the cause of the remainder is unknown. The DNA was the basis for D and trimming; V, J and clone size are from that table. The sample data list approximately 190,000 clones, and 75% to 85% of these were observed just once. Roughly 6.4% of the sample belongs to the ten largest clones.

The TCR comes from a man aged 55 to 69 with acute or convalescent COVID-19. Sequencing was done on a sample of peripheral blood.

The nucleotide sequence reads as follows: TGTGCCAGCAGTGGTGGACTAGCGGGAAGCGGGACCGGGGAGCTGTTTTTT. Protein translation: CASSGGLAGSGTGELFF. The chain is made from TRBV2 and TRBJ2-2; 12 central bases correspond to TRBD2. Reading the germline V gene gives CDR1 SNHLY and CDR2 FYNNEI. From the cysteine through the phenylalanine, the CDR3 covers 17 amino acids. Of the read, only the CDR3 DNA is kept; its 51 bases are in frame from base 1. Trimming leaves V shorter by 4 bases and J shorter by 5 bases, with the junction holding 8 bases beyond the gene matches.